This T cell receptor beta chain was captured by sequencing in a study of T cell changes during pregnancy in multiple sclerosis. Generated by immunoSEQ multiplex PCR, the TCRdb table keeps only in-frame clones and is missing some. This table has 40,000 to 55,000 clones, roughly 92% appearing once. The germline CDR1 and CDR2 sequences are SGDLS and YYNGEE. The V end lost 0 bases, the J end lost 3 bases, and 6 bases lay between the germline ends. This CDR3 comprises 14 residues. The V call is TRBV9, the J call TRBJ2-2, with D perhaps being TRBD1 or TRBD2 (5 bases each). This clonotype originated in a female donor with multiple sclerosis, enrolled in a pregnancy study. The specimen sequenced was peripheral blood. The CDR3 DNA reads TGTGCCAGCAGCGTAGCGGGGCACACCGGGGAGCTGTTTTTT. Translated: CASSVAGHTGELFF.